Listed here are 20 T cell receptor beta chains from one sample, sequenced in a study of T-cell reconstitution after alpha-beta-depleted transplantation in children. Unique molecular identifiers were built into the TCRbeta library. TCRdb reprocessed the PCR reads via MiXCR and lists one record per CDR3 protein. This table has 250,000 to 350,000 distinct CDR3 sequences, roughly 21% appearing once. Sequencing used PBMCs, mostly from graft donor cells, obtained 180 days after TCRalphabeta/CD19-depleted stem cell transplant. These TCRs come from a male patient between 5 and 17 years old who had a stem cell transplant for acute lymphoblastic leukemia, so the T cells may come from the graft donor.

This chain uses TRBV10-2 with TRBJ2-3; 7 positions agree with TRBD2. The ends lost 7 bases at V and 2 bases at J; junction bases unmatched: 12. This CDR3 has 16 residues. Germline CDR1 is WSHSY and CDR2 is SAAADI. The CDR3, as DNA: TGCGCCAGCATAGTCCCGGGTGGGAGGGCCACAGATACGCAGTATTTT. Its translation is CASIVPGGRATDTQYF.

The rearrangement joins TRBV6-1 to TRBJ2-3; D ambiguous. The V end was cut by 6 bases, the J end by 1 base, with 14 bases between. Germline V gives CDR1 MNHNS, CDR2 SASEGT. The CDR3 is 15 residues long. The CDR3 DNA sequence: TGTGCCAGCAGGAATCTTTTCTTTGGCACAGATACGCAGTATTTT. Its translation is CASRNLFFGTDTQYF.

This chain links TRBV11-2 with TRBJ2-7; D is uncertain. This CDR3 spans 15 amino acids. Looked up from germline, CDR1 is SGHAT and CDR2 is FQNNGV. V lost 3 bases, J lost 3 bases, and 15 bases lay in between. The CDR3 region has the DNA TGTGCCAGCAGCTTGATAGGGAACCCGATCTACGAGCAGTACTTC. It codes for CASSLIGNPIYEQYF. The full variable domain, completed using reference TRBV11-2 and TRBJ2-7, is EAGVAQSPRYKIIEKRQSVAFWCNPISGHATLYWYQQILGQGPKLLIQFQNNGVVDDSQLPKDRFSAERLKGVDSTLKIQPAKLEDSAVYLCASSLIGNPIYEQYFGPGTRLTVT.

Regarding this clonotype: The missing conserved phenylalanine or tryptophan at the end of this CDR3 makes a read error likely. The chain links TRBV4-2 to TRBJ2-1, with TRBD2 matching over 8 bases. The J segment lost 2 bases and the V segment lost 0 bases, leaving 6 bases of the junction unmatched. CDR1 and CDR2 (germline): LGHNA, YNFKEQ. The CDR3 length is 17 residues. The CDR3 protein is CASSQDPSTSAYNEQFL. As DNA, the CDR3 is TGTGCCAGCAGCCAAGACCCCTCGACTAGCGCCTACAATGAGCAGTTCTTA.

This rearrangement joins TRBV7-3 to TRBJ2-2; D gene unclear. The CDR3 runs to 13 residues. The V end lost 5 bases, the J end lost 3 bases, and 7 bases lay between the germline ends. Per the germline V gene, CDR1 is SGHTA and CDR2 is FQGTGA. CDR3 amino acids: CASSLFHTGELFF. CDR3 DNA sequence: TGTGCCAGCAGCCTGTTCCACACCGGGGAGCTGTTTTTT.

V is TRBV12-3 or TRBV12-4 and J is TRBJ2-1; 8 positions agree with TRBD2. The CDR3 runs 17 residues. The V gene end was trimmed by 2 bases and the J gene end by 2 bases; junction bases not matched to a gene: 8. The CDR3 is CASSLYRSSGPYNEQFF. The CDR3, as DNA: TGTGCCAGCAGTTTATATAGATCTAGCGGGCCCTACAATGAGCAGTTCTTC.

DNA for the CDR3: TGCAGCGTTGAAGATCTAGATGGTAAAGAGCAGTACTTC. It specifies CSVEDLDGKEQYF. The rearrangement joins TRBV29-1 to TRBJ2-7; D uncertain. CDR1 SQVTM and CDR2 ANQGSEA come from the germline V gene. Trimming cost V 0 bases and J 7 bases, with 13 bases left between them. This CDR3 region has 13 residues.

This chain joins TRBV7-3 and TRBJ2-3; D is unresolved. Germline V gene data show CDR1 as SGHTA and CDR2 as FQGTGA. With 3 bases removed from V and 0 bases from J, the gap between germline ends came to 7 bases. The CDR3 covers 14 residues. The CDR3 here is CASSFDRSTDTQYF. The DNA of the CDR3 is TGTGCCAGCAGCTTCGACCGTAGCACAGATACGCAGTATTTT.

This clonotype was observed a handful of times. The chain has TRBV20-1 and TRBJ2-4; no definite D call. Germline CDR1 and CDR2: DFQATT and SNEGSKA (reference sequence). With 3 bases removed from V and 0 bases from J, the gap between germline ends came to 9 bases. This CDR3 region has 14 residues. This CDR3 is CSARAPLAKNIQYF. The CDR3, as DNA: TGCAGTGCTAGGGCCCCCCTAGCCAAAAACATTCAGTACTTC.

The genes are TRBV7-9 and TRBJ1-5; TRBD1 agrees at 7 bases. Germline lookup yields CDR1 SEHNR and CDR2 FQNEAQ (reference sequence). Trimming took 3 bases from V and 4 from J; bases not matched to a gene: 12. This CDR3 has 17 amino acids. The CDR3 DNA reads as TGTGCCAGCAGCTTTAGACCCCAGGGGGGGAAGAATCAGCCCCAGCATTTT. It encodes CASSFRPQGGKNQPQHF. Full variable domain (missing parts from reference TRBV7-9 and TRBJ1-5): DTGVSQNPRHKITKRGQNVTFRCDPISEHNRLYWYRQTLGQGPEFLTYFQNEAQLEKSRLLSDRFSAERPKGSFSTLEIQRTEQGDSAMYLCASSFRPQGGKNQPQHFGDGTRLSIL.

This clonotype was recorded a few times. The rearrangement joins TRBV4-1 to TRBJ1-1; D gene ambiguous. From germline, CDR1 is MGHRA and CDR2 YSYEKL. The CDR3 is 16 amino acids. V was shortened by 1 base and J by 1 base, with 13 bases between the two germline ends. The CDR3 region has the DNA TGCGCCAGCAGCCAAGCCCCCTTGTGGGAGAACACTGAAGCTTTCTTT. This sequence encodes CASSQAPLWENTEAFF.

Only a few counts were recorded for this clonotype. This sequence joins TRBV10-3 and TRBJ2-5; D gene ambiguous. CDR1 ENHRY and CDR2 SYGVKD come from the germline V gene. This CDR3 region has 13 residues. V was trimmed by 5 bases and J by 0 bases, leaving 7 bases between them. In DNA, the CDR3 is TGTGCCATCAGTACAGCCAACCAAGAGACCCAGTACTTC. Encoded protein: CAISTANQETQYF.

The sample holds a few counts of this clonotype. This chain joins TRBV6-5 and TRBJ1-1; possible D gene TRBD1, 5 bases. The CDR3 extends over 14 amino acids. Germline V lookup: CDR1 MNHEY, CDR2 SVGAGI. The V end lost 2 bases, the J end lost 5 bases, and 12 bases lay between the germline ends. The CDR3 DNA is TGTGCCAGCAGTTACCTGGGGCAGGGTACTGAAGCTTTCTTT. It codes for CASSYLGQGTEAFF.

Here the CDR3 reads CASSLYRGGVQFF. CDR3 nucleotides: TGTGCCAGCAGCTTATACAGGGGCGGGGTGCAGTTCTTC. This chain connects TRBV7-9 to TRBJ2-1, with a tentative D call TRBD1 (7 bases). CDR1 SEHNR and CDR2 FQNEAQ come from the germline V gene (reference sequence). V was shortened by 2 bases and J by 12 bases, with 14 bases between the two germline ends. CDR3 length: 13 residues.

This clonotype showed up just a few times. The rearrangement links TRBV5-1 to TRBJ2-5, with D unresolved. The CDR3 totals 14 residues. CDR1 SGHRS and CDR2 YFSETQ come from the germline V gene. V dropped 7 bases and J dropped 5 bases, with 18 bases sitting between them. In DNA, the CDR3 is TGCGCCAGCGCTCCGAGACTCCTTCATGAGACCCAGTACTTC. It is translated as CASAPRLLHETQYF.

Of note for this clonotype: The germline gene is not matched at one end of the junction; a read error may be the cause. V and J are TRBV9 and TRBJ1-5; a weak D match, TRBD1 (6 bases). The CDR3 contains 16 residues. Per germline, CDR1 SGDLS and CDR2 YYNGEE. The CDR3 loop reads CASRVDGGGVNQPQHF. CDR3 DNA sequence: TGTGCCAGCAGGGTAGATGGAGGGGGGGTGAATCAGCCCCAGCATTTT.

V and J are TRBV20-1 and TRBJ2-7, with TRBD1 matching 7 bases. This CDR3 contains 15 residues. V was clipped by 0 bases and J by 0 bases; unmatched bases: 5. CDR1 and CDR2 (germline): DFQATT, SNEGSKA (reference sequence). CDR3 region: CSARDRGQVSYEQYF. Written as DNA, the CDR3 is TGCAGTGCTAGAGATAGGGGGCAGGTCTCCTACGAGCAGTACTTC.

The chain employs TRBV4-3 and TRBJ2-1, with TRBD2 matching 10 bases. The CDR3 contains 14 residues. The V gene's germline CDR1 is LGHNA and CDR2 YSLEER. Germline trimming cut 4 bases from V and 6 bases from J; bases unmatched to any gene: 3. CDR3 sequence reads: CASSPQRGGNEQFF. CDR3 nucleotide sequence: TGCGCCAGCAGCCCGCAGCGGGGGGGCAATGAGCAGTTCTTC.

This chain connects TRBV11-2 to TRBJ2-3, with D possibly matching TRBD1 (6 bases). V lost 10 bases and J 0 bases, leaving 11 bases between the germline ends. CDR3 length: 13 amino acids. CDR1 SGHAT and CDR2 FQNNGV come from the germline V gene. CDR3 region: CATQGSSTDTQYF. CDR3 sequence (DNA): TGTGCCACCCAGGGGTCTAGCACAGATACGCAGTATTTT. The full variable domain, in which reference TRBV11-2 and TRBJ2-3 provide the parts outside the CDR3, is EAGVAQSPRYKIIEKRQSVAFWCNPISGHATLYWYQQILGQGPKLLIQFQNNGVVDDSQLPKDRFSAERLKGVDSTLKIQPAKLEDSAVYLCATQGSSTDTQYFGPGTRLTVL.

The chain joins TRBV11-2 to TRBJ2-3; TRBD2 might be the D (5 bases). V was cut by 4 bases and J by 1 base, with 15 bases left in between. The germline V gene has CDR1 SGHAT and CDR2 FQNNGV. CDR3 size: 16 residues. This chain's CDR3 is CASSSSKTIRTDTQYF. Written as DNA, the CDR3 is TGTGCCAGCAGCTCGTCGAAGACTATCCGCACAGATACGCAGTATTTT.